A single sample gave rise to the 32 T cell receptor beta chains below, sequenced in a study of T cell responses to AZD1222 COVID-19 vaccine. Method: immunoSEQ multiplex PCR; TCRdb's copy keeps in-frame clones and lacks some. There are 200,000 or so clones in the sample; 93% occur only once, and about 1% lies in the top ten. The sequences come from peripheral blood, collected on day 0 of MenACWY control vaccination. The origin of the receptors is an adult in good health.

The rearrangement uses TRBV11-2 and TRBJ1-6, with D tentatively TRBD1 (5 bases). CDR1 and CDR2 (germline): SGHAT, FQNNGV. V lost 1 base and J 8 bases, leaving 12 bases between the germline ends. The CDR3 is 15 residues long. The CDR3 region has the DNA TGTGCCAGCAGCTTAGGTCCGGGGGTGGATTCACCCCTCCACTTT. This sequence encodes CASSLGPGVDSPLHF.

The J gene is TRBJ1-2, the V gene TRBV4-3; 9 nucleotides line up with TRBD1. V trimming: 0 bases; J trimming: 6 bases; junction bases outside the gene matches: 5. This CDR3 contains 15 residues. Germline lookup yields CDR1 LGHNA and CDR2 YSLEER. The CDR3 loop is CASSQEWRQGDGYTF. CDR3 sequence (DNA): TGCGCCAGCAGCCAAGAATGGAGACAGGGGGATGGCTACACCTTC.

The V gene is TRBV7-3, the J gene TRBJ1-2; a possible D gene is TRBD1 (5 bases). Per the germline V gene, CDR1 is SGHTA and CDR2 is FQGTGA. This CDR3 contains 14 residues. The V and J ends lost 1 base and 1 base respectively, with 7 bases between them. The DNA of the CDR3 is TGTGCCAGCAGCTTAAGGCAGGGTAACTATGGCTACACCTTC. Encoded protein: CASSLRQGNYGYTF.

V gene TRBV12-5 combines with J gene TRBJ2-7; 8 nucleotides match TRBD1. The CDR3 spans 14 residues. Looked up from germline, CDR1 is LGHNT and CDR2 is FRNRAP. Trimming removed 7 bases from V and 1 base from J; junction bases left unmatched: 6. The CDR3 bases are TGTGCTAGTGTCGGGACAGGCCTTTCCTACGAGCAGTACTTC. This gives the protein CASVGTGLSYEQYF.

This sequence joins TRBV10-3 and TRBJ1-1; D is perhaps TRBD1 (5 bases). Per the germline V gene, CDR1 is ENHRY and CDR2 is SYGVKD. V was clipped by 6 bases and J by 1 base, with 9 bases between them. The CDR3 is made up of 13 amino acids. The CDR3, as DNA: TGTGCCATCAGCGTTACAGGGAACACTGAAGCTTTCTTT. This sequence encodes CAISVTGNTEAFF.

The J gene is TRBJ2-7, the V gene TRBV28, with TRBD2 matching 9 bases. This CDR3 spans 12 amino acids. Germline V CDR1 and CDR2: MDHEN, SYDVKM. Trimming removed 6 bases from V and 6 bases from J; junction bases left unmatched: 3. The DNA for the CDR3 is TGTGCCAGCAGGTCTAGCGGGGTCGAGCAGTACTTC. Residues: CASRSSGVEQYF.

Remarks on this clone: In the same sample, other DNA sequences code for this CDR3. This sequence joins TRBV15 and TRBJ2-7; 8 nucleotides align to TRBD1. Germline V CDR1 and CDR2: LNHNV, YYDKDF (reference sequence). This CDR3 contains 14 residues. V was pared by 0 bases and J by 4 bases, with 2 bases of the junction left unmatched. The chain's CDR3 is CATSRDRGPYEQYF. The CDR3 DNA is TGTGCCACCAGCAGAGACAGGGGGCCGTACGAGCAGTACTTC. Drawing the rest from reference TRBV15 and TRBJ2-7, the complete variable domain is DAMVIQNPRYQVTQFGKPVTLSCSQTLNHNVMYWYQQKSSQAPKLLFHYYDKDFNNEADTPDNFQSRRPNTSFCFLDIRSPGLGDTAMYLCATSRDRGPYEQYFGPGTRLTVT.

This chain uses TRBV5-1 with TRBJ2-1; 8 bases are a match to TRBD1. The CDR3 consists of 15 residues. With 4 bases clipped from V and 6 bases from J, the junction kept 9 bases outside the gene matches. Per the germline V gene, CDR1 is SGHRS and CDR2 is YFSETQ. CDR3 nucleotide sequence: TGCGCCAGCAGCCCCGGACAGGGCATGAGCAATGAGCAGTTCTTC. It encodes CASSPGQGMSNEQFF.

This sequence joins TRBV24-1 and TRBJ2-2; no clear D. CDR1 is KGHDR and CDR2 is SFDVKD in the germline V gene. The CDR3 runs 14 residues. V was shortened by 3 bases and J by 4 bases, with 8 bases between the two germline ends. This CDR3 reads CATSDASRTGELFF. The CDR3 DNA reads TGTGCCACCAGTGATGCGAGTCGCACCGGGGAGCTGTTTTTT.

The chain joins TRBV7-2 to TRBJ1-5, with D possibly being TRBD1 (6 bases). With 3 bases removed from V and 7 bases from J, the gap between germline ends came to 16 bases. The CDR3 is 15 amino acids. From germline, CDR1 is SGHTA and CDR2 FQGNSA. The CDR3 bases are TGTGCCAGCAGCTTTAGTACAGGGTCTGGACAGCCCCAGCATTTT. It translates to CASSFSTGSGQPQHF.

The gene calls are TRBV7-2 and TRBJ1-4; possible D gene TRBD1, 6 bases. Between the trimmed V and J ends, which lost 2 bases and 3 bases, there was a span of 19 bases. This CDR3 spans 18 amino acids. Germline V gene data show CDR1 as SGHTA and CDR2 as FQGNSA. The CDR3 here is CASSLRPTGPRANEKLFF. The CDR3, as DNA: TGTGCCAGCAGCTTACGCCCGACAGGCCCTCGGGCTAATGAAAAACTGTTTTTT. Full variable domain (outside the CDR3, taken from reference TRBV7-2 and TRBJ1-4): GAGVSQSPSNKVTEKGKDVELRCDPISGHTALYWYRQSLGQGLEFLIYFQGNSAPDKSGLPSDRFSAERTGGSVSTLTIQRTQQEDSAVYLCASSLRPTGPRANEKLFFGSGTQLSVL.

Concerning this clone itself: The sample carries other DNA sequences with the same CDR3. The chain has TRBV5-4 and TRBJ1-5, with 7 bases lining up with TRBD1. The CDR3 has 14 residues. The V and J ends lost 2 bases and 3 bases, in that order; junction bases with no gene match: 2. Germline CDR1 is SGHNT and CDR2 is YYREEE (reference sequence). The DNA of the CDR3 is TGTGCCAGCAGCTTACAGGGGATCAATCAGCCCCAGCATTTT. Translated: CASSLQGINQPQHF.

This sequence joins TRBV2 and TRBJ2-2; D gene unclear. The germline V gene encodes CDR1 SNHLY and CDR2 FYNNEI. CDR3 length: 11 amino acids. The V gene lost 4 bases and the J gene lost 6 bases, with 3 bases spanning the gap. CDR3 nucleotide sequence: TGTGCCAGCAGTGTGTCCGGGGAGCTGTTTTTT. It specifies CASSVSGELFF.

The CDR3: CASSLGRGANTEAFF. CDR3 in DNA: TGTGCCAGCAGTTTAGGGAGGGGTGCGAACACTGAAGCTTTCTTT. This chain uses TRBV27 with TRBJ1-1; maybe TRBD1 (5 bases). Trimming removed 2 bases at V and 1 base at J, with 11 bases between. This CDR3 contains 15 residues. Germline CDR1 is MNHEY and CDR2 is SMNVEV (reference sequence).

J is TRBJ2-5 and V is TRBV11-2; 7 bases line up with TRBD1. Germline CDR1 reads SGHAT; CDR2 reads FQNNGV. The V and J ends lost 5 bases and 5 bases, in that order; junction bases with no gene match: 14. The CDR3 covers 16 residues. Here the CDR3 reads CASSRLTGTGGETQYF. The CDR3 DNA follows: TGTGCCAGCAGCCGACTGACAGGGACGGGCGGCGAGACCCAGTACTTC.

The genes are TRBV7-2 and TRBJ2-1; 10 positions match TRBD1. V lost 5 bases to trimming and J lost 9 bases; unmatched junction nucleotides: 10. The CDR3 is 15 residues long. Germline CDR1 is SGHTA and CDR2 is FQGNSA. The CDR3 region has the DNA TGTGCCAGCAGCCTCCAGGGACAGGGGTTGGCTGAGCAGTTCTTC. Encoded protein: CASSLQGQGLAEQFF.

This sequence joins TRBV30 and TRBJ2-1, with a tentative D call TRBD2 (7 bases). Between the trimmed V and J ends, which lost 0 bases and 4 bases, there was a span of 13 bases. CDR3 length equals 15 residues. Germline loops: CDR1 GTSNPN, CDR2 SVGIG (reference sequence). Here the CDR3 reads CAWSVLGGPYNEQFF. CDR3 DNA: TGTGCCTGGAGTGTACTCGGGGGGCCGTACAATGAGCAGTTCTTC.

The chain uses TRBV4-1 and TRBJ1-1; D remains ambiguous. The CDR3 runs to 15 residues. V was clipped by 0 bases and J by 0 bases, with 8 bases between them. CDR1 MGHRA and CDR2 YSYEKL come from the germline V gene. For the CDR3, the DNA is TGCGCCAGCAGCCAAGATTATGGGATGAACACTGAAGCTTTCTTT. Its protein product is CASSQDYGMNTEAFF.

This clone was recorded only once. The rearrangement links TRBV5-4 to TRBJ2-2; 9 bases map to TRBD1. The CDR3 totals 16 residues. Germline V gene data show CDR1 as SGHNT and CDR2 as YYREEE (reference sequence). The V gene end was trimmed by 0 bases and the J gene end by 5 bases; junction bases not matched to a gene: 5. This CDR3 reads CASSLGGDRVTGELFF. The CDR3 DNA reads TGTGCCAGCAGCTTGGGAGGGGACAGGGTTACCGGGGAGCTGTTTTTT.

This clone has only one observation. The chain joins TRBV20-1 to TRBJ1-1; D remains unclear. CDR1 and CDR2 (germline): DFQATT, SNEGSKA (reference sequence). The CDR3 has 11 amino acids. V gave up 4 bases and J gave up 2 bases, with 5 bases separating them. The CDR3 loop is CSATDNTEAFF. CDR3 DNA sequence: TGCAGTGCTACGGATAACACTGAAGCTTTCTTT.

CDR3 nucleotides: TGTGCCAGCTCACCACCAGGCAGGGGTGAAGCTTTCTTT. Encoded protein: CASSPPGRGEAFF. The chain links TRBV18 to TRBJ1-1, with a weak D call TRBD1 (6 bases). The CDR3 runs to 13 residues. Germline-derived CDR1 and CDR2 are KGHSH and LQKENI. V lost 0 bases and J lost 7, with 9 bases in between.

This clone was counted only a few times. This chain connects TRBV6-2 or TRBV6-3 to TRBJ2-1; 7 nucleotides line up with TRBD2. The CDR3 totals 15 residues. The V segment lost 0 bases and the J segment 4 bases; nucleotides outside the gene matches: 3. Germline lookup yields CDR1 MNHEY and CDR2 SVGEGT. This chain's CDR3 is CASSYSTSRYNEQFF. The CDR3 DNA reads as TGTGCCAGCAGTTACTCGACTAGCAGATACAATGAGCAGTTCTTC.

V is TRBV5-8 and J is TRBJ2-3; D not certain. Germline CDR1 and CDR2: SGHTS and YDEGEE. Trimming pared 2 bases from V and 1 base from J, leaving 5 bases between. The CDR3 length is 13 residues. CDR3 in DNA: TGTGCCAGCAGCTTTGGGGGCACAGATACGCAGTATTTT. This encodes CASSFGGTDTQYF.

The chain links TRBV5-5 to TRBJ2-7; D might be TRBD1 (5 bases). Germline V gives CDR1 SGHKS, CDR2 YYEKEE (reference sequence). Between the trimmed V and J ends, which lost 1 base and 5 bases, there was a span of 13 bases. CDR3 length: 14 residues. CDR3 residues: CASSLTRQNDEQYF. DNA for the CDR3: TGTGCCAGCAGCTTGACCCGACAGAACGACGAGCAGTACTTC.

The rearrangement joins TRBV3-1 (or the pseudogene TRBV3-2) to TRBJ1-2, with D maybe TRBD1 (6 bases). The CDR3 has 17 residues. Germline CDR1 LGHDT, CDR2 YNNKEL (reference sequence). Trimming took 3 bases from V and 4 from J, leaving 21 bases between them. CDR3 in amino acids: CASSHLGHRTSGYGYTF. In DNA, the CDR3 is TGTGCCAGCAGCCATCTGGGACACAGAACCTCTGGCTATGGCTACACCTTC.

This clone occurred a few times. V gene TRBV7-2 combines with J gene TRBJ1-5; the match to TRBD1 covers 7 bases. V dropped 4 bases and J dropped 7; count of bases not matched to a gene: 13. Germline V gene sequence: CDR1 SGHTA, CDR2 FQGNSA. The CDR3 has 16 amino acids. The CDR3 loop reads CASSSTGDSRGQPQHF. The CDR3 region has the DNA TGTGCCAGCAGCTCAACAGGGGACAGTCGGGGACAGCCCCAGCATTTT.

CDR3 coding DNA: TGTGCCAGCAGCACAGGGGGCCCTGGCTATGGCTACACCTTC. This gives the protein CASSTGGPGYGYTF. The chain joins TRBV5-4 to TRBJ1-2; 9 bases are a match to TRBD1. CDR3 length equals 14 residues. V shed 4 bases and J 4 bases; nucleotides not matched to a gene: 5. The V gene's germline CDR1 is SGHNT and CDR2 YYREEE (reference sequence).

V usage is TRBV19 and J usage is TRBJ2-1; D call uncertain. This CDR3 region has 14 residues. Between the trimmed V and J ends, which lost 0 bases and 8 bases, there was a span of 11 bases. Looked up from germline, CDR1 is LNHDA and CDR2 is SQIVND (reference sequence). The CDR3 reads CASSIDPSRHEQFF. CDR3 sequence (DNA): TGTGCCAGTAGTATAGATCCAAGCAGGCATGAGCAGTTCTTC.

The gene calls are TRBV23-1 and TRBJ1-5; D unresolved. TRBV23-1 is recorded as an ORF, its role being uncertain. The length of the CDR3 is 14 residues. The germline V and J ends were trimmed by 0 bases and 2 bases, with 5 bases remaining between them. The CDR3 coding sequence is TGCGCCAGCAGTCAATCCTGGTGCAATCAGCCCCAGCATTTT. It yields the protein CASSQSWCNQPQHF.

Concerning this clone itself: It is unclear where the CDR3 begins or ends on the DNA, so no DNA is shown, and the CDR3 is as TCRdb lists it. The rearrangement links TRBV6-5 to TRBJ1-1; no check of the table's D call, TRBD1, against the DNA was made. Germline V CDR1 and CDR2: MNHEY, SVGAGI. With termini counted, the CDR3 has 13 amino acids. The chain's CDR3 is CASTFGQGAITFF.

This clone was seen once. The genes are TRBV7-3 and TRBJ2-3; 9 bases are shared with TRBD1. The CDR3 is 16 residues long. V gave up 5 bases and J gave up 4 bases; unmatched junction bases: 10. Germline loops: CDR1 SGHTA, CDR2 FQGTGA. The DNA of the CDR3 is TGTGCCAGCAGCCACGGGGACAGGGTGGGCGCAGATACGCAGTATTTT. Protein product: CASSHGDRVGADTQYF.

This rearrangement joins TRBV19 to TRBJ1-5; D is possibly TRBD1 (5 bases). The CDR3 runs 16 residues. Germline CDR1 is LNHDA and CDR2 is SQIVND (reference sequence). V was cut by 2 bases and J by 1 base, with 12 bases left in between. The CDR3 sequence: CASSISRGRSNQPQHF. The DNA of the CDR3 is TGTGCCAGTAGTATATCTAGGGGTCGGAGCAATCAGCCCCAGCATTTT.